This TCR beta chain originates from a study of blood T cell repertoires in COVID-19. Study-level background: COVID-19 samples from acute and convalescent phases originated in the United States, Italy and Spain. The cDNA or gDNA used as material had been derived from T cells, B-cell-depleted T cells, or PBMCs.

Germline V gives CDR1 MRHNA, CDR2 SNTAGT. The CDR3 has 14 residues. The V segment lost 5 bases and the J segment 5 bases; nucleotides outside the gene matches: 2. As processed by the authors: Reference gene primer amplification yielded estimated nucleated cell counts. TCRdb's copy holds only in-frame clones and misses some; the assay was immunoSEQ multiplex PCR. V, J and clone size reflect that table, while D and trimming were determined from the DNA. This table has 9,700 or so clones, 80% appearing once. This clone has only one observation. The TCR originated in a man between 70 and 80 years old with active COVID-19. The sample was peripheral blood. V gene TRBV6-4 combines with J gene TRBJ2-2; TRBD2 aligns across 10 bases. CDR3: CASSPSGSTGELFF. CDR3 nucleotides: TGTGCCAGCAGTCCTAGCGGGAGTACCGGGGAGCTGTTTTTT.